The 10 T cell receptor beta chains in this list originate from one sample, sequenced in a study of T cell responses to AZD1222 COVID-19 vaccine. Sequencing was performed with immunoSEQ multiplex PCR; in TCRdb, only in-frame clones are kept and a portion is missing. The sample yields tens of thousands of clones, more than 70% seen once. The sequences come from peripheral blood, collected on day 0 of AZD1222 vaccination. Receptors were obtained from an adult in good health.

The J gene is TRBJ2-1, the V gene TRBV19; 8 positions match TRBD2. J lost 3 bases, V lost 3 bases, and 4 bases had no gene match. The CDR3 runs 15 residues. CDR1 and CDR2 (germline): LNHDA, SQIVND (reference sequence). CDR3 protein: CASSMAGGHYNEQFF. In nucleotides, the CDR3 is TGTGCCAGTAGTATGGCGGGAGGCCACTACAATGAGCAGTTCTTC. The full variable domain, in which reference TRBV19 and TRBJ2-1 provide the parts outside the CDR3, is DGGITQSPKYLFRKEGQNVTLSCEQNLNHDAMYWYRQDPGQGLRLIYYSQIVNDFQKGDIAEGYSVSREKKESFPLTVTSAQKNPTAFYLCASSMAGGHYNEQFFGPGTRLTVL.

This clone occurred once. The chain is built from TRBV11-2 and TRBJ2-5, with TRBD2 matching 9 bases. Trimming at V came to 4 bases and at J to 5 bases, leaving 5 bases not matched to a gene. The CDR3 is made up of 14 amino acids. Germline V CDR1 and CDR2: SGHAT, FQNNGV. DNA for the CDR3: TGTGCCAGCAGCTCACGTAGCGGGGGTGAGACCCAGTACTTC. It is translated as CASSSRSGGETQYF.

The CDR3 here is CASSPDRAIKNIQYF. CDR3 DNA: TGTGCCAGCAGCCCGGACAGGGCCATCAAAAACATTCAGTACTTC. The J gene is TRBJ2-4, the V gene TRBV9; 8 bases line up with TRBD1. V lost 4 bases to trimming and J lost 3 bases; unmatched junction nucleotides: 6. The CDR3 runs to 15 residues. Germline-derived CDR1 and CDR2 are SGDLS and YYNGEE.

This chain joins TRBV5-4 and TRBJ2-1; 8 nucleotides align to TRBD2. The CDR3 extends over 14 amino acids. CDR1 and CDR2 from the germline V gene are SGHNT and YYREEE (reference sequence). The V segment lost 0 bases and the J segment 5 bases; nucleotides outside the gene matches: 1. CDR3 bases: TGTGCCAGCAGCTTGGCGGGAGGGGACAATGAGCAGTTCTTC. Translation: CASSLAGGDNEQFF.

CDR3 sequence: CASSLTHRTGNTIYF. The CDR3 DNA follows: TGTGCCAGCAGCCTCACGCACAGGACTGGAAACACCATATATTTT. The rearrangement uses TRBV9 and TRBJ1-3, with D perhaps matching TRBD1 (5 bases). Germline CDR1 reads SGDLS; CDR2 reads YYNGEE. CDR3 length: 15 residues. Trimming cost V 4 bases and J 2 bases, with 13 bases left between them.

The chain employs TRBV15 and TRBJ2-7, with TRBD2 matching 7 bases. This CDR3 has 15 amino acids. Germline lookup yields CDR1 LNHNV and CDR2 YYDKDF (reference sequence). J lost 5 bases, V lost 0 bases, and 7 bases had no gene match. CDR3: CATSREYGGSDEQYF. CDR3 DNA: TGTGCCACCAGCAGAGAATATGGCGGGAGCGACGAGCAGTACTTC.

V gene TRBV6-5 combines with J gene TRBJ2-2; no firm D call. V was cut by 8 bases and J by 6 bases, with 13 bases left in between. This CDR3 region has 13 residues. CDR1 is MNHEY and CDR2 is SVGAGI in the germline V gene. The CDR3 nucleotides are TGTGCCAGCCGCTTCGGCCAGCCCGGGGAGCTGTTTTTT. This codes for CASRFGQPGELFF.

This rearrangement joins TRBV7-8 to TRBJ2-7, with 8 bases aligning to TRBD1. The V segment lost 6 bases and the J segment 4 bases; nucleotides outside the gene matches: 5. This CDR3 spans 13 amino acids. CDR1 and CDR2 from the germline V gene are SGHVS and FQNEAQ. CDR3 DNA: TGTGCCAGCAGTTTGGACAGGGTATACGAGCAGTACGTC. This encodes CASSLDRVYEQYV.

This chain uses TRBV5-4 with TRBJ2-3; 8 bases map to TRBD1. The CDR3 covers 16 residues. Looked up from germline, CDR1 is SGHNT and CDR2 is YYREEE (reference sequence). The ends lost 3 bases at V and 1 base at J; junction bases unmatched: 7. CDR3 DNA sequence: TGTGCCAGCAGCTGGGACAGGTTATCGCGCACAGATACGCAGTATTTT. This encodes CASSWDRLSRTDTQYF.

V is TRBV3-1 (or the pseudogene TRBV3-2) and J is TRBJ1-6, with 7 bases identical to TRBD1. This CDR3 is built from 15 residues. The V gene's germline CDR1 is LGHDT and CDR2 YNNKEL (reference sequence). The V and J ends lost 1 base and 6 bases, in that order; junction bases with no gene match: 3. CDR3 sequence: CASSQGRGRNSPLHF. The CDR3 DNA sequence: TGTGCCAGCAGCCAAGGGAGGGGGCGTAATTCACCCCTCCACTTT.